Below, one TCR beta chain is given with its context. The clone's antigen remains unknown. Base qualities were left out, and no much larger clone turns up one base away. In total, roughly 710 healthy bone marrow donors made up the cohort. At the time of sampling, every cohort member was nominally healthy, though immune exposures that went unrecorded were likely present. The donor was CMV seronegative and belonged to the group of 352 seronegative cohort members. Every donor gave a peripheral blood sample, and the peripheral blood mononuclear cells from that sample were used for TCR beta sequencing. Genomic DNA extraction from the blood cell samples was performed with the Qiagen DNeasy Blood Extraction Kit. The library was built by means of the immunoSEQ multiplex PCR assay. A mixture of 60 forward primers for TCR Vbeta segments and 13 reverse primers for TCR Jbeta segments was used in the multiplex PCR. A multiplex PCR assay on genomic DNA amplified the CDR3 region of rearranged TCR beta genes. The Illumina HiSeq System was used to sequence the amplified TCR beta libraries as 87-base-pair reads. Processing in the source paper ran as follows. A later analysis counted about 80 million unique TCR beta chains across the 666 repertoires, and roughly 9.9 million of these chains were shared by at least two donors. A nearest-neighbor algorithm error-corrected the raw reads and collapsed the reads into unique sequences, merging closely related sequences to remove PCR and sequencing errors. Alignment of CDR3 sequences to IMGT reference sequences was used to assign V, D and J gene segments. For a sequence to be retained, at least a six-nucleotide match to both a V gene segment and a J gene segment was required. A rearrangement counted as productive if the CDR3 had no stop codons and remained in frame with V and J, and every other rearrangement counted as non-productive. Following IMGT convention, CDR3 was defined as the stretch from the second conserved V-encoded cysteine up to the conserved J-encoded phenylalanine. The earlier analysis of around 640 of the donors excluded sequences that lacked an unambiguous match to a single V gene segment. In an earlier analysis of approximately 610 of the donors, V segments were called functional above 56.7% productive rearrangements and were called segregating when the between-donor standard deviation exceeded 5%. A statistical classification framework was built for diagnosing cytomegalovirus status from the catalog of TCR beta chain sequences. A later analysis assigned V and J genes by comparing TCR nucleotide sequences with IMGT/GENE-DB human TR gene sequences. In a later analysis, CDR3 sequences and most-parsimonious VDJ recombination scenarios were assigned using the TCRdist pipeline. In a later analysis, every TCR beta chain was defined by the combination of its CDR3 amino acid sequence and its V-gene family, and reads without a unique V-gene family were dropped. To address suspected cross-contamination and a sequencing artifact, a later analysis removed around 600 highly shared, low-generation-probability nucleotide sequences. A later analysis calculated a clonal expansion index for each public chain from normalized within-repertoire ranks of inferred template counts. In a later analysis, generation probabilities were computed with a VDJ recombination model fitted to out-of-frame rearrangements, and the resulting probabilities were checked against IGoR. In a later analysis, hypergeometric tests were used to score TCR-TCR, TCR-HLA and TCR-CMV co-occurrence, with a repertoire-size bias correction applied to TCR pairs. False discovery rates were estimated in a later analysis by permuting HLA or CMV assignments 20 times. In a later analysis, co-occurring TCRs were grouped with DBSCAN, and TCRdist sequence similarity was added when clustering was performed within HLA-allele-positive subsets. For co-occurrence clustering, repertoires with fewer than 30,000 or more than 120,000 public chains were excluded, along with a handful of repertoires with anomalous nucleotide sharing. TCRdb re-hosts the immuneACCESS table, in-frame sequences only. Its copies lack some clones; in the studies checked, an unresolved V gene accounts for under half of them, and the cause for the rest is not known. V and J calls and clone size follow that table, whereas D and trimming were derived from the DNA. This sample comprises 150,000 to 200,000 clones, roughly three quarters of them detected only once. The ten largest make up 2.3% of the sample.

The sample belongs to a study of cytomegalovirus exposure and HLA in healthy donors (dated by TCRdb to between 2016 and 2019). Regarding the research as a whole: According to an earlier analysis of 450 to 650 of the donors, about 179 million T cells yielded 90 million to 140 million unique TCR beta sequences and approximately 280 Gb of sequence data. Donor age, sex, ethnicity and CMV serostatus were collected together with the repertoire data. Typing coverage varied by locus: 629-630 donors for A, B, C, DRB1 and DQB1; approximately 560 for DQA1; 600 to 610 for DPA1; under 490 for DPB1. All discovery cohort repertoires had been generated using a single sequencing platform. The later analysis used no new phenotypic data to find candidate immune exposures, relying instead on TCR beta sequences and their occurrence across donors. To predict cytomegalovirus infection status, the study combined high-throughput TCR immunosequencing, statistical association of individual TCRs with disease status, and machine learning. Of the roughly 410 genotyped donors, approximately 80% were placed in the genetic ancestry cluster associated with self-reported Caucasian donors. Approximately 310 gigabases of sequencing data and approximately 80 million unique TCR sequences were included in an early release covering about 700 HLA-typed donors. The study used immunosequencing to profile the T cell repertoires of hundreds of subjects and linked those repertoires to cytomegalovirus serostatus. A later genetic analysis took genome-wide SNP genotypes for about three fifths of the 666 donors and used that subset as a discovery cohort. To study patterns of TCR occurrence, a later analysis re-analyzed previously published TCR beta repertoires from under 750 donors and added high-resolution HLA genotyping. Among roughly 400 genotyped donors of the cohort, an average of approximately 250,000 unique TCR beta nucleotide sequences were sequenced per donor, around 20% of them non-productive. An earlier analysis of some 600 of the donors applied high-throughput TCR beta sequencing to assess whether each TCR beta V gene segment acted as functional or pseudogenic. The aim of the study was to test whether cataloging public T cell receptors could identify signatures of past pathogen exposure. HLA typing covered class I and class II loci at four-digit resolution. In addition to the first cohort of 650 to 750 subjects, a separate validation cohort of around 110 different subjects was used. About five DR-DQ haplotypes were handled as single units for association and clustering, since linkage in the cohort was strong.

Here is what the overall study found, with its caveats: The study listed around 160 TCR beta chains as associated with cytomegalovirus. A later analysis found that TCR association rates varied across HLA loci, with DRB1 alleles showing the most associated TCRs and HLA-C alleles the fewest. The presence/absence analyses assumed that sequencing depth was roughly uniform across donors, and that assumption may not be true. It was suggested by the authors that the approach could potentially be generalized to other disease states and immunological phenotypes. In a later genetic analysis, a missense DCLRE1C variant was associated with V-gene and J-gene trimming of TCR beta chains, and the association was replicated in an independent cohort. The classifier was reported to diagnose cytomegalovirus status with high specificity and sensitivity in both the original cohort and the validation cohort. According to a later analysis, most CMV-associated TCR beta chains appeared to be HLA-restricted, and the HLA associations seemed to be driven largely by CMV exposure. A cluster of highly shared sequence variants was judged likely to be a technical artifact of the sequencing pipeline. Specific HLA alleles were associated with 16,951 TCR beta sequences at a false discovery rate of 0.05 in a later analysis. Across donors, most TCR sequences were observed very rarely, whereas some public TCRs were present in many individuals. In a later genetic analysis, fewer N-insertions in productive TCRs were reported among donors in an Asian-associated ancestry cluster than the approximately 710-donor mean. A few of the identified cytomegalovirus-associated TCR beta chains were confirmed in vitro to be specific for cytomegalovirus antigens. Only TCR beta chains were sequenced in this cohort, and the absence of alpha or paired-chain data limited detectable features. A further reported finding was that TCR beta sequences accurately predicted the HLA-A and HLA-B alleles for most subjects in the first cohort. An earlier analysis of several hundred of the donors showed that most TCR beta V segments appeared in productive rearrangements either about 87% or about 30% of the time, which broadly matched IMGT annotations. Linkage disequilibrium might explain the correlated functional status among segregating V segments, but an unknown experimental factor could not be ruled out. Because the 87-base-pair reads could not distinguish some IMGT-functional V segments, including TRBV6-2 and TRBV6-3, those segments were excluded. The earlier analysis of approximately 560 of the donors excluded fewer than 20 rarely observed V segments, including chromosome 9 orphons, because counts were too low. Because HLA typing was missing for some donors at each locus, association tests included only the typed subset. In a later analysis, HLA-associated TCR beta chains showed more clonal expansion and lower generation probabilities than non-associated chains that were equally common. For the cohort, immune exposure information was limited to CMV serostatus. In a later analysis, several top co-occurrence clusters were reported to appear linked to parvovirus B19, influenza, CMV and Epstein-Barr virus. Assigning TCR associations to individual alleles was difficult when HLA alleles, especially DR and DQ, strongly co-occurred.

Taken from cysteine to phenylalanine, the CDR3 has 21 residues. Only CDR3 DNA remains: 63 bases, in frame from the first base. The receptor was isolated from a woman aged 45-65 years in good health and CMV-seronegative. The sequenced sample consisted of PBMCs. The chain joins TRBV1 to TRBJ2-7; the D call TRBD2 from the table was never checked on the DNA. TRBV1 is a listed pseudogene. Here the CDR3 is given as CTSSHDHRASGSLRQNSEQYF. The sequence in DNA is TGCACCAGCAGCCACGACCATAGGGCTAGCGGGAGTTTGAGGCAAAATAGCGAGCAGTACTTC.